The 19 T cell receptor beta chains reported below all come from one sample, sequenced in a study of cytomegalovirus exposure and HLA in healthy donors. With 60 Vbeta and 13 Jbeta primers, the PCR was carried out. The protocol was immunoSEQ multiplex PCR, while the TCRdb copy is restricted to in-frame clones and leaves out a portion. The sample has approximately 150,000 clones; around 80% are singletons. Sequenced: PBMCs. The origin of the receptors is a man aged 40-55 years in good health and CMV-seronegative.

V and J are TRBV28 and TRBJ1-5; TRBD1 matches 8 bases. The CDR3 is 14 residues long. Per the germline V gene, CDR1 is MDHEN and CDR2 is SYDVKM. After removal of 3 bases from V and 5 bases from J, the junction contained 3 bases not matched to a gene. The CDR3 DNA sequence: TGTGCCAGCAGTTTGGGACAGGAGTATCAGCCCCAGCATTTT. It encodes CASSLGQEYQPQHF.

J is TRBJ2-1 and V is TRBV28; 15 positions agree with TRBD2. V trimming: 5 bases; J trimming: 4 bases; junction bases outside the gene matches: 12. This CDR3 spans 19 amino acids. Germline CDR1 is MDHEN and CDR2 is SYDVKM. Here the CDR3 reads CASSPRTSGRDDLYNEQFF. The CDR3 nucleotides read TGTGCCAGCAGTCCGAGGACTAGCGGGAGGGATGACCTTTACAATGAGCAGTTCTTC. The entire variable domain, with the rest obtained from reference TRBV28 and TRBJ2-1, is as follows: DVKVTQSSRYLVKRTGEKVFLECVQDMDHENMFWYRQDPGLGLRLIYFSYDVKMKEKGDIPEGYSVSREKKERFSLILESASTNQTSMYLCASSPRTSGRDDLYNEQFFGPGTRLTVL.

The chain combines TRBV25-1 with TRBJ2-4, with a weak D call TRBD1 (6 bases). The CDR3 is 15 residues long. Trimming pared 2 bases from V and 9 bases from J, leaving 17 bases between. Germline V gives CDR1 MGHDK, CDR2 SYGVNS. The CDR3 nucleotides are TGTGCCAGCAGTGAAATGACAGGCCTCGGGGTCATTCAGTACTTC. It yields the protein CASSEMTGLGVIQYF.

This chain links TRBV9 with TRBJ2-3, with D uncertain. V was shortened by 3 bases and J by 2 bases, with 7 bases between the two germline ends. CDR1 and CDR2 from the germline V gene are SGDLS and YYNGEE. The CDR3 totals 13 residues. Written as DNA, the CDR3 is TGTGCCAGCAGCGAGACACTCACAGATACGCAGTATTTT. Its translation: CASSETLTDTQYF.

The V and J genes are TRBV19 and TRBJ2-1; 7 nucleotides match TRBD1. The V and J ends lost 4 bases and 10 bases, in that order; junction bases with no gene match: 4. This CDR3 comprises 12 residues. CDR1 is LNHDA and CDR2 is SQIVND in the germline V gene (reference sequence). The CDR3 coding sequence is TGTGCCAGTAGTAAGACAGGGCGGGAGCAGTTCTTC. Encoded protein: CASSKTGREQFF.

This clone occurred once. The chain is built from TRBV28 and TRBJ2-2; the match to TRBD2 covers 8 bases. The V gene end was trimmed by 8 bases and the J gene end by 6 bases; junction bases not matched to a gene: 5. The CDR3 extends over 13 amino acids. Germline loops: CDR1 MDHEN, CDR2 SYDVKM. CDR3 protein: CASGTRRAGELFF. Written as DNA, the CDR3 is TGTGCCAGCGGGACTAGGCGGGCCGGGGAGCTGTTTTTT.

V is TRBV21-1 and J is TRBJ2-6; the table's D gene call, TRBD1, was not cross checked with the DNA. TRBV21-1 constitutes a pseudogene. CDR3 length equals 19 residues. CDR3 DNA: TGTGCCAGCAGCAAAGCCTGGACAGGGGAGGTCTCTGGGGCCAACGTCCTGACTTTC. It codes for CASSKAWTGEVSGANVLTF.

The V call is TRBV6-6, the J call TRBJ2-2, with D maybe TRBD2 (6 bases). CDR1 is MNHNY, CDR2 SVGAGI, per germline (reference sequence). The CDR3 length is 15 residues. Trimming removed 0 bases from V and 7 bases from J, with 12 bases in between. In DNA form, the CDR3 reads TGTGCCAGCAGTTACTCGGGGAGGATAGGCGGGGAGCTGTTTTTT. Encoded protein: CASSYSGRIGGELFF.

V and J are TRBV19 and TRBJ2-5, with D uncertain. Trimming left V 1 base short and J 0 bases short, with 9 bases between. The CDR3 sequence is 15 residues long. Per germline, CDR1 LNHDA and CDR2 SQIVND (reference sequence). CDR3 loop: CASSIGPGDQETQYF. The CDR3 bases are TGTGCCAGTAGTATAGGGCCAGGCGACCAAGAGACCCAGTACTTC.

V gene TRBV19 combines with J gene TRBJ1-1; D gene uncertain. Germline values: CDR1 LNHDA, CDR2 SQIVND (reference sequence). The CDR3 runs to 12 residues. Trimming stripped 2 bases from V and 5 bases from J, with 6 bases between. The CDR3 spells CASSIRGTEAFF. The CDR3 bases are TGTGCCAGTAGTATAAGAGGTACTGAAGCTTTCTTT.

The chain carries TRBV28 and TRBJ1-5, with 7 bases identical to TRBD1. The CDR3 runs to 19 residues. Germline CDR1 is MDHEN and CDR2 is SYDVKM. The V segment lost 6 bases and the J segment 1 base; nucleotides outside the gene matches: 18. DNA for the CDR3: TGTGCCAGCAGATCCTCTGGGACAGTTTCTTTCTCCAGCAATCAGCCCCAGCATTTT. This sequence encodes CASRSSGTVSFSSNQPQHF.

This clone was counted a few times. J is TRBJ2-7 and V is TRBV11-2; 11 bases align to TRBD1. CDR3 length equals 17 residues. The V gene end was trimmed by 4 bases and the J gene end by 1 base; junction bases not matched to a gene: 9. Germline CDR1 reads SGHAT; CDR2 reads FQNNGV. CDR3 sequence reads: CASSSSAGQGASYEQYV. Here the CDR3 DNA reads TGTGCCAGCAGCTCATCCGCCGGACAGGGGGCGTCCTACGAGCAGTACGTC.

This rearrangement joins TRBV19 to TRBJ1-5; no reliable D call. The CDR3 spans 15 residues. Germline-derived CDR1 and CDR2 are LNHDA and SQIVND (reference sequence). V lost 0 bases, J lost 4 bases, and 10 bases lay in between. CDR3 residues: CASSIDPWPNQPQHF. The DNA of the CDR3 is TGTGCCAGTAGTATAGATCCCTGGCCAAATCAGCCCCAGCATTTT.

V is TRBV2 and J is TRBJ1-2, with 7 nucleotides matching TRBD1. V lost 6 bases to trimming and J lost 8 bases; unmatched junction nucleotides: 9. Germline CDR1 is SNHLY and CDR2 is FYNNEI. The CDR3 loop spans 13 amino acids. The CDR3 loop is CASSQTGVEGYTF. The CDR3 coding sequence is TGTGCCAGCAGCCAAACAGGGGTGGAGGGCTACACCTTC. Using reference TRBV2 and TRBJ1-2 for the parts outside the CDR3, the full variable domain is EPEVTQTPSHQVTQMGQEVILRCVPISNHLYFYWYRQILGQKVEFLVSFYNNEISEKSEIFDDQFSVERPDGSNFTLKIRSTKLEDSAMYFCASSQTGVEGYTFGSGTRLTVV.

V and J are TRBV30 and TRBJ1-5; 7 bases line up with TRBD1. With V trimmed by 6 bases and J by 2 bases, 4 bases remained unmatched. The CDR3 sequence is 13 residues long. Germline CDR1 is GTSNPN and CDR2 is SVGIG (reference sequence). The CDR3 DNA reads TGTGCCTGTGCTGGACAGGGCAATCAGCCCCAGCATTTT. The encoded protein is CACAGQGNQPQHF.

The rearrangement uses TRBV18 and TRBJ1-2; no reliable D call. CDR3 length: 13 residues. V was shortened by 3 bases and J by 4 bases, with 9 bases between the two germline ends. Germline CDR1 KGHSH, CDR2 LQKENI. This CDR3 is CASSPAVFYGYTF. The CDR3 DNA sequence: TGTGCCAGCTCACCGGCGGTTTTCTATGGCTACACCTTC. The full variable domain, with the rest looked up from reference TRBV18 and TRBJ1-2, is NAGVMQNPRHLVRRRGQEARLRCSPMKGHSHVYWYRQLPEEGLKFMVYLQKENIIDESGMPKERFSAEFPKEGPSILRIQQVVRGDSAAYFCASSPAVFYGYTFGSGTRLTVV.

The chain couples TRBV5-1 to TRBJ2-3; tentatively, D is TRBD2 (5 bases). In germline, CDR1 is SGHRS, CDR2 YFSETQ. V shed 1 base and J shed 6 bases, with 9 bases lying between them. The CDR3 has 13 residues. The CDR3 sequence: CASSLTLADTQYF. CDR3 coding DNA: TGCGCCAGCAGCTTGACCCTAGCCGATACGCAGTATTTT.

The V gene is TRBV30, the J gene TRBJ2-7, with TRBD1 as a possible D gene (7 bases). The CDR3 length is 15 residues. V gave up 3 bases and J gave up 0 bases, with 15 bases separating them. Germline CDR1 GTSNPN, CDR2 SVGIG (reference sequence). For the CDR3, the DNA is TGTGCCTGGAGACCTACAGGGGAGGCCTCCTACGAGCAGTACTTC. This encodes CAWRPTGEASYEQYF.

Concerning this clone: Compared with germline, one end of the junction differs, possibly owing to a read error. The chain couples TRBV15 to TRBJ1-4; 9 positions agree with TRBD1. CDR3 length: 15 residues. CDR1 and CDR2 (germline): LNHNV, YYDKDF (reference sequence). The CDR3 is CATSTAGTGNAKLFF. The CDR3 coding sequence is TGTGCCACCAGCACAGCCGGGACAGGGAATGCAAAACTGTTTTTT.